Following are 26 T cell receptor beta chains from one sample sequenced in a study of blood T cell repertoires in COVID-19. TCRdb keeps only in-frame clones here, not all; method: immunoSEQ multiplex PCR. The data show more than 300,000 clones, around 90% seen once. Specimen: peripheral blood. The receptors stem from a woman between 40 and 50 years old with COVID-19, enrolled during active disease.

The V call is TRBV7-3, the J call TRBJ1-1; TRBD1 matches at 9 bases. The length of the CDR3 is 15 residues. From germline, CDR1 is SGHTA and CDR2 FQGTGA. V shed 5 bases and J 3 bases; nucleotides not matched to a gene: 7. CDR3 loop: CASSPTGGGYTEAFF. The CDR3 DNA reads TGTGCCAGCAGCCCGACAGGGGGTGGCTACACTGAAGCTTTCTTT.

The rearrangement joins TRBV6-1 to TRBJ2-7; 12 bases fit TRBD2. The germline V gene encodes CDR1 MNHNS and CDR2 SASEGT. The CDR3 sequence is 16 residues long. The ends lost 2 bases at V and 4 bases at J; junction bases unmatched: 6. CDR3 nucleotides: TGTGCCAGCAGTGAAAGGCTAGCGGGGGGGCTATACGAGCAGTACTTC. As protein: CASSERLAGGLYEQYF.

The chain carries TRBV7-2 and TRBJ1-2; D is undetermined. CDR3 length: 13 residues. Germline assignment: CDR1 SGHTA and CDR2 FQGNSA. V was shortened by 1 base and J by 3 bases, with 6 bases between the two germline ends. DNA of the CDR3: TGTGCCAGCAGCTTAGGAACGGACTATGGCTACACCTTC. It yields the protein CASSLGTDYGYTF. The full variable domain, completed using reference TRBV7-2 and TRBJ1-2, is GAGVSQSPSNKVTEKGKDVELRCDPISGHTALYWYRQSLGQGLEFLIYFQGNSAPDKSGLPSDRFSAERTGGSVSTLTIQRTQQEDSAVYLCASSLGTDYGYTFGSGTRLTVV.

V gene TRBV4-3 combines with J gene TRBJ1-4; D ambiguous. The CDR3 has 12 residues. The V end lost 3 bases, the J end lost 10 bases, and 9 bases lay between the germline ends. Germline V gene data show CDR1 as LGHNA and CDR2 as YSLEER. In nucleotides, the CDR3 is TGCGCCAGCAGCCATACGGTCGGAAAACTGTTTTTT. Its translation is CASSHTVGKLFF.

The chain combines TRBV7-2 with TRBJ2-7; 7 bases line up with TRBD1. Germline V CDR1 and CDR2: SGHTA, FQGNSA. The CDR3 runs to 15 residues. J was trimmed by 1 base and V by 5 bases; bases with no gene match: 8. The CDR3 here is CASSDPGQPSYEQYF. In DNA, the CDR3 is TGTGCCAGCAGCGATCCGGGACAGCCTTCCTACGAGCAGTACTTC.

The V gene is TRBV6-2 or TRBV6-3, the J gene TRBJ2-3; TRBD2 agrees at 16 bases. The CDR3 is 17 residues long. From germline, CDR1 is MNHEY and CDR2 SVGEGT. Unmatched junction bases numbered 3, after V lost 0 bases and J lost 6 bases. The CDR3 DNA is TGTGCCAGCAGTTACTCGGGACTAGCGGGAGGGCCTGATACGCAGTATTTT. Protein sequence: CASSYSGLAGGPDTQYF.

The rearrangement joins TRBV7-8 to TRBJ2-3; 10 bases are a match to TRBD1. The CDR3 has 15 residues. After removal of 5 bases from V and 5 bases from J, the junction contained 7 bases not matched to a gene. CDR1 and CDR2 (germline): SGHVS, FQNEAQ. The DNA of the CDR3 is TGTGCCAGCAGCCAGGGACAGGGGTTTAGAGATACGCAGTATTTT. It codes for CASSQGQGFRDTQYF.

This rearrangement joins TRBV2 to TRBJ2-1, with 8 bases aligning to TRBD2. CDR1 SNHLY and CDR2 FYNNEI come from the germline V gene. CDR3 length: 14 amino acids. Germline trimming cut 7 bases from V and 6 bases from J; bases unmatched to any gene: 8. This CDR3 is CASTSSGPRNEQFF. CDR3 nucleotide sequence: TGTGCCAGCACTTCTAGCGGGCCCCGCAATGAGCAGTTCTTC.

This sequence joins TRBV5-6 and TRBJ2-3, with TRBD1 matching over 7 bases. Germline loops: CDR1 SGHDT, CDR2 YYEEEE. V lost 0 bases and J lost 0; bases outside the gene matches: 10. CDR3 length equals 18 residues. CDR3: CASSLADRVWDSTDTQYF. CDR3 DNA sequence: TGTGCCAGCAGCTTGGCTGACAGGGTATGGGATAGCACAGATACGCAGTATTTT.

The chain links TRBV6-2 or TRBV6-3 to TRBJ2-7; the match to TRBD2 covers 14 bases. CDR3 length equals 14 residues. After removal of 6 bases from V and 4 bases from J, the junction contained 2 bases not matched to a gene. Germline-derived CDR1 and CDR2 are MNHEY and SVGEGT. The CDR3 region is CASSRTSGGYEQYF. The DNA of the CDR3 is TGTGCCAGCAGCCGGACTAGCGGGGGGTACGAGCAGTACTTC.

In this sample, this clone turned up once. The CDR3 sequence: CASSQDPSRPNNEKLFF. The CDR3 nucleotides read TGTGCCAGCAGCCAAGACCCCTCCAGGCCTAATAATGAAAAACTGTTTTTT. The chain employs TRBV3-1 (or the pseudogene TRBV3-2) and TRBJ1-4, with no clear D. The germline gives CDR1 LGHDT, CDR2 YNNKEL (reference sequence). Trimming pared 0 bases from V and 4 bases from J, leaving 15 bases between. CDR3 length equals 17 residues.

The chain couples TRBV30 to TRBJ2-1; 10 bases map to TRBD2. The CDR3 runs 14 residues. With V trimmed by 7 bases and J by 2 bases, 5 bases remained unmatched. From germline, CDR1 is GTSNPN and CDR2 SVGIG (reference sequence). The CDR3 loop is CASLSGRAYNEQFF. In DNA form, the CDR3 reads TGTGCCTCCCTGAGCGGGAGGGCCTACAATGAGCAGTTCTTC.

The rearrangement joins TRBV2 to TRBJ1-5, with a tentative D call TRBD1 (5 bases). With 0 bases removed from V and 4 bases from J, the gap between germline ends came to 10 bases. Germline V gene lookup returns CDR1 SNHLY and CDR2 FYNNEI. The CDR3 contains 15 residues. CDR3 residues: CASSEANRMNQPQHF. The CDR3 bases are TGTGCCAGCAGTGAAGCAAACAGGATGAATCAGCCCCAGCATTTT. Full variable domain (missing parts from reference TRBV2 and TRBJ1-5): EPEVTQTPSHQVTQMGQEVILRCVPISNHLYFYWYRQILGQKVEFLVSFYNNEISEKSEIFDDQFSVERPDGSNFTLKIRSTKLEDSAMYFCASSEANRMNQPQHFGDGTRLSIL.

The J gene is TRBJ2-6, the V gene TRBV19, with 8 bases lining up with TRBD2. The CDR3 loop spans 16 amino acids. V trimming: 7 bases; J trimming: 0 bases; junction bases outside the gene matches: 5. Germline V CDR1 and CDR2: LNHDA, SQIVND (reference sequence). This chain's CDR3 is CASTPGGVSGANVLTF. CDR3 sequence (DNA): TGTGCCAGTACCCCGGGGGGGGTCTCTGGGGCCAACGTCCTGACTTTC. The variable domain in full, completed from reference TRBV19 and TRBJ2-6, reads DGGITQSPKYLFRKEGQNVTLSCEQNLNHDAMYWYRQDPGQGLRLIYYSQIVNDFQKGDIAEGYSVSREKKESFPLTVTSAQKNPTAFYLCASTPGGVSGANVLTFGAGSRLTVL.

The rearrangement links TRBV6-5 to TRBJ1-2; the D gene is possibly TRBD1 (5 bases). Germline CDR1 and CDR2: MNHEY and SVGAGI. The CDR3 is made up of 13 amino acids. Trimming pared 3 bases from V and 7 bases from J, leaving 12 bases between. CDR3 DNA sequence: TGTGCCAGCAGTTATTCAGGGCTGGTTGGCTACACCTTC. It codes for CASSYSGLVGYTF.

CDR3 coding DNA: TGCAGCGTTCAGGGCGACTATGGCTACACCTTC. Amino acids: CSVQGDYGYTF. The chain couples TRBV29-1 to TRBJ1-2, with D possibly being TRBD1 (5 bases). Looked up from germline, CDR1 is SQVTM and CDR2 is ANQGSEA. Trimming pared 5 bases from V and 3 bases from J, leaving 7 bases between. The CDR3 is 11 residues long.

This clone came up once. The V call is TRBV5-4, the J call TRBJ2-7, with 11 nucleotides matching TRBD1. Trimming at V came to 3 bases and at J to 5 bases, leaving 4 bases not matched to a gene. Germline-derived CDR1 and CDR2 are SGHNT and YYREEE (reference sequence). The CDR3 has 14 residues. The CDR3, as DNA: TGTGCCAGCAGCTATCCGGGACAGGGGGACGAGCAGTACTTC. The encoded protein is CASSYPGQGDEQYF.

The chain couples TRBV6-2 or TRBV6-3 to TRBJ2-1; no reliable D call. The CDR3 consists of 13 residues. Germline lookup yields CDR1 MNHEY and CDR2 SVGEGT. V was trimmed by 0 bases and J by 7 bases, leaving 7 bases between them. DNA of the CDR3: TGTGCCAGCAGTTACTCGGAGCGAAATGAGCAGTTCTTC. Translated, it gives CASSYSERNEQFF.

This chain links TRBV6-2 or TRBV6-3 with TRBJ2-7; TRBD2 matches 10 bases. The CDR3 is 15 amino acids. After removal of 2 bases from V and 3 bases from J, the junction contained 4 bases not matched to a gene. The V gene's germline CDR1 is MNHEY and CDR2 SVGEGT. CDR3 DNA: TGTGCCAGCAGTTACGGGACTAGCGACTACTACGAGCAGTACTTC. Amino acid sequence: CASSYGTSDYYEQYF.

The J gene is TRBJ1-2, the V gene TRBV28; unclear D gene. Trimming took off 4 bases at V and 0 bases at J, with 21 bases between the two ends. This CDR3 spans 18 amino acids. The germline CDR1 and CDR2 sequences are MDHEN and SYDVKM. The CDR3 coding sequence is TGTGCCAGCAGTTACGAAGTCCCGTTGAAGCCTTCTAACTATGGCTACACCTTC. Translating gives CASSYEVPLKPSNYGYTF.

The chain combines TRBV6-2 or TRBV6-3 with TRBJ2-6, with 10 bases lining up with TRBD2. J was trimmed by 0 bases and V by 0 bases; bases with no gene match: 5. The length of the CDR3 is 19 residues. Germline V lookup: CDR1 MNHEY, CDR2 SVGEGT. In DNA form, the CDR3 reads TGTGCCAGCAGTTACTCGATAACTAGCGGGGTCTCTGGGGCCAACGTCCTGACTTTC. Translated: CASSYSITSGVSGANVLTF.

The chain combines TRBV7-2 with TRBJ2-7; weak D call: TRBD2 (6 bases). The CDR3 runs to 14 residues. Per germline, CDR1 SGHTA and CDR2 FQGNSA. V was shortened by 4 bases and J by 7 bases, with 17 bases between the two germline ends. The DNA of the CDR3 is TGTGCCAGCAGCTCTCAACTCCTGGCGGGAGAGCAGTACTTC. It translates to CASSSQLLAGEQYF.

The chain combines TRBV3-1 (or the pseudogene TRBV3-2) with TRBJ2-3; TRBD2 aligns across 9 bases. Per germline, CDR1 LGHDT and CDR2 YNNKEL (reference sequence). The V and J ends lost 0 bases and 3 bases, in that order; junction bases with no gene match: 10. The CDR3 loop spans 18 amino acids. For the CDR3, the DNA is TGTGCCAGCAGCCAAGACATCCCCCCTAGCGGGAAAACAGATACGCAGTATTTT. This gives the protein CASSQDIPPSGKTDTQYF.

J is TRBJ2-5 and V is TRBV29-1, with TRBD1 matching 7 bases. Germline V gives CDR1 SQVTM, CDR2 ANQGSEA. The ends lost 6 bases at V and 5 bases at J; junction bases unmatched: 6. The CDR3 contains 12 residues. The CDR3 nucleotides read TGCAGCGTAACAGGGGCAGGGGAGACCCAGTACTTC. Its protein is CSVTGAGETQYF.

The chain links TRBV28 to TRBJ1-4; tentative D call: TRBD1 (6 bases). Germline lookup yields CDR1 MDHEN and CDR2 SYDVKM. This CDR3 contains 15 residues. Trimming cost V 6 bases and J 5 bases, with 16 bases left between them. The CDR3 is CASRPTGGGNEKLFF. CDR3 sequence (DNA): TGTGCCAGCAGGCCCACGGGGGGCGGGAATGAAAAACTGTTTTTT.

The V call is TRBV5-1, the J call TRBJ1-2; D possibly corresponds to TRBD1 (5 bases). This CDR3 spans 14 amino acids. The V end was cut by 0 bases, the J end by 8 bases, with 14 bases between. The germline CDR1 and CDR2 sequences are SGHRS and YFSETQ. CDR3 bases: TGCGCCAGCAGCTTGGGGCAGGGAGGAGAGGGCTACACCTTC. It translates to CASSLGQGGEGYTF.